Each of the 26 T cell receptor beta chains below was sequenced from the same sample in a study of OX40 agonist ivuxolimab in advanced cancers. Data came from immunoSEQ multiplex PCR; TCRdb stores just in-frame clones and leaves some out. This sample has some 10,000 clones; about 82% occur once, and the top ten carry over 20%. Material: CD4+ or CD8+ T cells sorted from blood, obtained in a trial of the OX40 agonist ivuxolimab. These receptors were collected from an adult with an advanced solid tumor such as melanoma, head and neck, liver or kidney cancer.

The chain is built from TRBV9 and TRBJ2-7; no clear D. The germline V and J ends were trimmed by 0 bases and 4 bases, with 11 bases remaining between them. The V gene's germline CDR1 is SGDLS and CDR2 YYNGEE. This CDR3 contains 14 residues. CDR3 in DNA: TGTGCCAGCAGCGTAGGGATGGCGCCATACGAGCAGTACTTC. This translates into CASSVGMAPYEQYF.

The chain links TRBV11-3 to TRBJ2-5; weak D call: TRBD2 (7 bases). From germline, CDR1 is SGHNT and CDR2 YENEEA. This CDR3 is 17 amino acids long. Trimming left V 5 bases short and J 3 bases short, with 22 bases between. The CDR3 loop is CASSPRIGGGHEETQYF. The CDR3 DNA sequence: TGTGCCAGCAGCCCCCGTATTGGCGGGGGCCACGAAGAGACCCAGTACTTC.

J is TRBJ2-7 and V is TRBV11-2, with 7 bases identical to TRBD2. This CDR3 comprises 15 residues. V lost 0 bases to trimming and J lost 3 bases; unmatched junction nucleotides: 5. Per the germline V gene, CDR1 is SGHAT and CDR2 is FQNNGV. Here the CDR3 DNA reads TGTGCCAGCAGCTTAGATCCGGGGGGAATCTACGAGCAGTACTTC. Amino acids: CASSLDPGGIYEQYF.

This clone was observed a single time. At one end, the junction sequence differs from germline, possibly due to a read error. The genes are TRBV5-6 and TRBJ1-2; weak D call: TRBD1 (5 bases). There are 10 residues in the CDR3. Per the germline V gene, CDR1 is SGHDT and CDR2 is YYEEEE. The CDR3 sequence is CASSFSRESF. The CDR3 nucleotides read TGTGCCAGCAGCTTTAGCAGGGAATCCTTC.

The gene calls are TRBV16 and TRBJ1-2, with no clear D. This CDR3 contains 13 residues. V was trimmed by 1 base and J by 6 bases, leaving 9 bases between them. In germline, CDR1 is KGHSY, CDR2 FQNENV. DNA for the CDR3: TGTGCCAGCAGCCAATACGCGGGAAATGGCTACACCTTC. This codes for CASSQYAGNGYTF.

This sequence joins TRBV9 and TRBJ2-1; D remains ambiguous. Germline CDR1 SGDLS, CDR2 YYNGEE. Trimming stripped 2 bases from V and 8 bases from J, with 11 bases between. The CDR3 has 13 residues. The CDR3 sequence: CASSVGRVHEQFF. CDR3 in DNA: TGTGCCAGCAGCGTGGGAAGGGTTCATGAGCAGTTCTTC.

The chain couples TRBV28 to TRBJ1-3, with D uncertain. Trimming removed 6 bases from V and 1 base from J, with 16 bases in between. The germline V gene encodes CDR1 MDHEN and CDR2 SYDVKM. There are 16 residues in the CDR3. CDR3 amino acids: CASSLALMFSGNTIYF. The CDR3 DNA sequence: TGTGCCAGCAGCCTGGCCCTAATGTTTTCTGGAAACACCATATATTTT.

The genes are TRBV27 and TRBJ2-7; D remains unclear. Per germline, CDR1 MNHEY and CDR2 SMNVEV (reference sequence). The CDR3 totals 14 residues. V was cut by 0 bases and J by 1 base, with 7 bases left in between. CDR3 DNA sequence: TGTGCCAGCAGTTTATCCAGCCAGTCCTACGAGCAGTACTTC. It codes for CASSLSSQSYEQYF.

The rearrangement uses TRBV25-1 and TRBJ1-2; D is possibly TRBD1 (6 bases). Trimming shortened V by 4 bases and J by 5 bases, and 20 bases separated the two germline ends. CDR3 length equals 16 residues. Germline CDR1 reads MGHDK; CDR2 reads SYGVNS. CDR3 bases: TGTGCCAGCAGTGGTGGTGGGGCAGGGGATGAATATGGCTACACCTTC. Its protein product is CASSGGGAGDEYGYTF.

This clone has just a few counts. The chain is built from TRBV6-5 and TRBJ2-3; D possibly corresponds to TRBD1 (6 bases). Trimming stripped 2 bases from V and 1 base from J, with 10 bases between. CDR3 length equals 15 residues. The germline gives CDR1 MNHEY, CDR2 SVGAGI. The CDR3 spells CASSYLEGGTDTQYF. The DNA for the CDR3 is TGTGCCAGCAGTTACCTCGAGGGGGGCACAGATACGCAGTATTTT.

CDR3 DNA: TGTGCCAGCAGCCGCGTCGCAGCGGGGCCGGGAGATACGCAGTATTTT. It encodes CASSRVAAGPGDTQYF. The gene calls are TRBV27 and TRBJ2-3, with TRBD2 matching over 7 bases. The ends lost 6 bases at V and 5 bases at J; junction bases unmatched: 14. The CDR3 sequence is 16 residues long. CDR1 and CDR2 from the germline V gene are MNHEY and SMNVEV (reference sequence).

In nucleotides, the CDR3 is TGTGCCAGCAACCCGGACAGGGGGCAAGGTGGGGCCAACGTCCTGACTTTC. Its translation is CASNPDRGQGGANVLTF. The chain employs TRBV28 and TRBJ2-6, with 11 bases matching TRBD1. The germline V gene has CDR1 MDHEN and CDR2 SYDVKM. The CDR3 contains 17 residues. Trimming removed 7 bases from V and 3 bases from J; junction bases left unmatched: 8.

This clone was detected once. The V call is TRBV19, the J call TRBJ2-3, with D perhaps matching TRBD1 (5 bases). The CDR3 totals 15 residues. Trimming left V 1 base short and J 2 bases short, with 10 bases between. Germline V gene sequence: CDR1 LNHDA, CDR2 SQIVND (reference sequence). CDR3 DNA: TGTGCCAGTAGTATAGCAACAGGAGCCACAGATACGCAGTATTTT. This gives the protein CASSIATGATDTQYF. The complete variable domain, with remaining parts taken from reference TRBV19 and TRBJ2-3, reads DGGITQSPKYLFRKEGQNVTLSCEQNLNHDAMYWYRQDPGQGLRLIYYSQIVNDFQKGDIAEGYSVSREKKESFPLTVTSAQKNPTAFYLCASSIATGATDTQYFGPGTRLTVL.

The rearrangement links TRBV28 to TRBJ1-4, with 9 bases that match TRBD1. The J segment lost 6 bases and the V segment lost 6 bases, leaving 2 bases of the junction unmatched. The CDR3 covers 13 residues. The germline gives CDR1 MDHEN, CDR2 SYDVKM. The CDR3 loop is CASRGQGDEKLFF. The CDR3, as DNA: TGTGCCAGCAGGGGACAGGGAGATGAAAAACTGTTTTTT.

This clone appeared once. The chain is built from TRBV29-1 and TRBJ2-7; possibly TRBD2 for D (6 bases). Trimming stripped 3 bases from V and 0 bases from J, with 15 bases between. CDR1 and CDR2 from the germline V gene are SQVTM and ANQGSEA. This CDR3 spans 15 amino acids. The DNA of the CDR3 is TGCAGCGTTGAGATTGGGGAGGTCACCTCCTACGAGCAGTACTTC. It specifies CSVEIGEVTSYEQYF.

The chain uses TRBV5-4 and TRBJ2-5; D remains ambiguous. Germline V lookup: CDR1 SGHNT, CDR2 YYREEE (reference sequence). Trimming stripped 3 bases from V and 5 bases from J, with 23 bases between. The CDR3 is made up of 17 amino acids. The CDR3: CASSSPTDSEMGETQYF. The CDR3 DNA reads TGTGCCAGCAGCTCCCCTACTGATTCCGAGATGGGTGAGACCCAGTACTTC.

This chain links TRBV19 with TRBJ2-5; TRBD2 might be the D (6 bases). Germline V gives CDR1 LNHDA, CDR2 SQIVND (reference sequence). V was cut by 5 bases and J by 9 bases, with 19 bases left in between. The CDR3 is made up of 14 amino acids. The CDR3, as DNA: TGTGCCAGTAGTGCTGGGACTTCGGTCCCCCCCCAGTACTTC. Translation: CASSAGTSVPPQYF.

A single count supports this clone. This chain links TRBV5-6 with TRBJ2-7; 15 nucleotides match TRBD2. The CDR3 loop spans 17 amino acids. V trimming: 4 bases; J trimming: 2 bases; junction bases outside the gene matches: 7. Germline CDR1 SGHDT, CDR2 YYEEEE. In DNA form, the CDR3 reads TGTGCCAGCAGCGAAATGGGACTAGCGGGGGGAACCTACGAGCAGTACTTC. Protein sequence: CASSEMGLAGGTYEQYF.

The chain combines TRBV7-8 with TRBJ2-5; 7 bases map to TRBD2. The CDR3 is made up of 14 amino acids. Germline V gene data show CDR1 as SGHVS and CDR2 as FQNEAQ. With V trimmed by 6 bases and J by 0 bases, 4 bases remained unmatched. CDR3 bases: TGTGCCAGCAGACCTAGCGGCTACCAAGAGACCCAGTACTTC. Translation: CASRPSGYQETQYF.

The chain recombines TRBV7-2 with TRBJ2-7; 7 bases are a match to TRBD1. Trimming cost V 5 bases and J 4 bases; bases outside gene matches: 11. Germline CDR1 is SGHTA and CDR2 is FQGNSA. The CDR3 runs to 15 residues. The DNA for the CDR3 is TGTGCCAGCAGCCCAAGACAGGGCCTACCGTACGAGCAGTACTTC. Translating gives CASSPRQGLPYEQYF.

This chain uses TRBV13 with TRBJ2-1, with 7 bases matching TRBD1. The V and J ends lost 2 bases and 4 bases, in that order; junction bases with no gene match: 11. Germline V lookup: CDR1 PRHDT, CDR2 FYEKMQ (reference sequence). The CDR3 runs 17 residues. CDR3 region: CASSLPPGTDPYNEQFF. In DNA, the CDR3 is TGTGCCAGCAGCTTACCCCCCGGGACAGATCCTTACAATGAGCAGTTCTTC.

This clone was recorded a few times. This rearrangement joins TRBV4-1 to TRBJ1-6; D perhaps matches TRBD1 (5 bases). The V and J ends lost 0 bases and 9 bases respectively, with 24 bases between them. The CDR3 consists of 19 residues. The germline V gene has CDR1 MGHRA and CDR2 YSYEKL. In DNA, the CDR3 is TGCGCCAGCAGCCAAGAATGGAGAGGTGACTGGGGGAGTAGTTCACCCCTCCACTTT. Protein: CASSQEWRGDWGSSSPLHF.

This rearrangement joins TRBV9 to TRBJ2-5; 12 nucleotides align to TRBD2. Trimming removed 0 bases from V and 3 bases from J; junction bases left unmatched: 9. The CDR3 has 18 amino acids. Germline CDR1 and CDR2: SGDLS and YYNGEE. The CDR3 sequence is CASSVGTSGGLGEETQYF. CDR3 nucleotides: TGTGCCAGCAGCGTAGGTACTAGCGGGGGGTTAGGAGAAGAGACCCAGTACTTC. Full variable domain (missing parts from reference TRBV9 and TRBJ2-5): DSGVTQTPKHLITATGQRVTLRCSPRSGDLSVYWYQQSLDQGLQFLIQYYNGEERAKGNILERFSAQQFPDLHSELNLSSLELGDSALYFCASSVGTSGGLGEETQYFGPGTRLLVL.

V is TRBV5-4 and J is TRBJ1-5; 11 nucleotides match TRBD1. Trimming at V came to 2 bases and at J to 4 bases, leaving 2 bases not matched to a gene. This CDR3 region has 15 residues. Germline CDR1 reads SGHNT; CDR2 reads YYREEE (reference sequence). CDR3: CASSLGDRGNQPQHF. CDR3 DNA: TGTGCCAGCAGCTTAGGGGACAGGGGGAATCAGCCCCAGCATTTT.

V and J are TRBV2 and TRBJ1-1; TRBD1 matches at 7 bases. The CDR3 runs to 16 residues. Germline CDR1 reads SNHLY; CDR2 reads FYNNEI. V lost 5 bases and J lost 1; bases outside the gene matches: 10. CDR3 in DNA: TGTGCCAGCAGTCCAGACGGACAGGCACCGAACACTGAAGCTTTCTTT. Translating gives CASSPDGQAPNTEAFF.

The V gene is TRBV28, the J gene TRBJ1-2, with D tentatively TRBD1 (6 bases). The CDR3 loop spans 13 amino acids. V gave up 2 bases and J gave up 8 bases, with 12 bases separating them. In germline, CDR1 is MDHEN, CDR2 SYDVKM. The CDR3 coding sequence is TGTGCCAGCAGTTTAGGCAGGGGCCGCGGCTACACCTTC. Translated, it gives CASSLGRGRGYTF.